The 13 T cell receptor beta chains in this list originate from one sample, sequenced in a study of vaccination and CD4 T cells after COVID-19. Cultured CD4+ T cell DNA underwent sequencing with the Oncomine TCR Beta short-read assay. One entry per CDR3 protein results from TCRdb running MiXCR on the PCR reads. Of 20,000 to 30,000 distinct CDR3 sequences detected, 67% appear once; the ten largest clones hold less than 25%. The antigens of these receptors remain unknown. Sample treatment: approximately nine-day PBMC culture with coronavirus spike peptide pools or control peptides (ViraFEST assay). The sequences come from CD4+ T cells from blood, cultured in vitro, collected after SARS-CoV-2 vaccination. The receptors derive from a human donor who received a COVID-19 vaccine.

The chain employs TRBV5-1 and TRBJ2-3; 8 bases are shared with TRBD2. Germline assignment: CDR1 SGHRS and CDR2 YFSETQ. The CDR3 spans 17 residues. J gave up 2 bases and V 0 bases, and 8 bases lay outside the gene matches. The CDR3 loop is CASSLAPSGGYTDTQYF. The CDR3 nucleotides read TGCGCCAGCAGCTTGGCCCCCAGCGGGGGATACACAGATACGCAGTATTTT.

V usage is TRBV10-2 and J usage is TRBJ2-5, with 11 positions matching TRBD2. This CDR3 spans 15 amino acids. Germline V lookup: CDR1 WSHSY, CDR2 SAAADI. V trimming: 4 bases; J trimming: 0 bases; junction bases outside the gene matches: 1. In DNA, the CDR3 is TGCGCCAGCAGTGCGACTAGCGGGGACCAAGAGACCCAGTACTTC. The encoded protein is CASSATSGDQETQYF.

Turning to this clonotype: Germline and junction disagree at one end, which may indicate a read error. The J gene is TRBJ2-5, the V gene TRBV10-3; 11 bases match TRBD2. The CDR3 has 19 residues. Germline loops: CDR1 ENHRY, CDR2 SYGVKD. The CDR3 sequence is CAISRDRITSGRYQETQYF. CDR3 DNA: TGTGCCATCAGTCGGGACAGAATTACTAGCGGGAGATACCAAGAAACCCAGTACTTC.

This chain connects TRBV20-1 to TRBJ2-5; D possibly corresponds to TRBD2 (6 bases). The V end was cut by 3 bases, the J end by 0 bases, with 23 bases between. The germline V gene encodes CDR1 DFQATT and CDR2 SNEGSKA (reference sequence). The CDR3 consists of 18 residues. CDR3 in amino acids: CSASPAFLSGYHQETQYF. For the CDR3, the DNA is TGCAGTGCTAGTCCCGCCTTCCTAAGCGGGTACCACCAAGAGACCCAGTACTTC.

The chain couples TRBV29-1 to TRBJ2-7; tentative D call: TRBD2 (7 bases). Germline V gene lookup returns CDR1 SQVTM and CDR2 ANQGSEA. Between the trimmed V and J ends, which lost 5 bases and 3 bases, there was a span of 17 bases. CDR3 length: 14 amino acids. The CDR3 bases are TGCAGCGTTCGAACGGGGGGCGACGACTACGAGCAGTACTTC. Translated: CSVRTGGDDYEQYF.

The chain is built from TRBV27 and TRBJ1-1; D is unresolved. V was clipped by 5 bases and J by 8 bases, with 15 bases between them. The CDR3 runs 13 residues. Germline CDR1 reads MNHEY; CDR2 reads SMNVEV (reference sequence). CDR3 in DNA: TGTGCCAGCAGTCCTCAGGTGTACGGGGAAGCTTTCTTT. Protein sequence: CASSPQVYGEAFF.

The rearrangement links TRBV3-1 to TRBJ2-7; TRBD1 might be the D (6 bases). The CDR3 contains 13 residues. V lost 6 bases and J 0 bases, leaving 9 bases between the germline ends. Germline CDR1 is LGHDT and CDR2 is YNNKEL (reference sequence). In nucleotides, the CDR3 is TGTGCCAGCAGTTCGGACAGCTCCTACGAGCAGTACTTC. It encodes CASSSDSSYEQYF.

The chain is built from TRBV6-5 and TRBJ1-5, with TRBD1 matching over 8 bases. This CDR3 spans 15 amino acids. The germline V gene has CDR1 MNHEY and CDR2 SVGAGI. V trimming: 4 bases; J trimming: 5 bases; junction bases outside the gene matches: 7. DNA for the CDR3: TGTGCCAGCAGTTTGCACAGGGGGGGGTATCAGCCCCAGCATTTT. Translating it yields CASSLHRGGYQPQHF.

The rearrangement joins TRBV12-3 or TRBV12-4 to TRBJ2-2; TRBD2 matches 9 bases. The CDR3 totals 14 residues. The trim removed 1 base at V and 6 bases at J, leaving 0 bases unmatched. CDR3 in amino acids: CASSLGGGAGELFF. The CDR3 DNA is TGTGCCAGCAGTTTAGGCGGGGGGGCCGGGGAGCTGTTTTTT.

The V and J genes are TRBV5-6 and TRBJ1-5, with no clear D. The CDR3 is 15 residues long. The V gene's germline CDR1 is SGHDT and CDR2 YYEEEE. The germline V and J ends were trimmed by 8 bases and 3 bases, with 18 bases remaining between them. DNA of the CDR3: TGTGCCAGAACCCTGGCGGGCTCCTACAATCAGCCCCAGCATTTT. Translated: CARTLAGSYNQPQHF.

CDR3 region: CASGSQGDQPQHF. The CDR3 DNA sequence: TGTGCCAGCGGATCACAGGGGGATCAGCCCCAGCATTTT. V usage is TRBV2 and J usage is TRBJ1-5; 8 bases fit TRBD1. This CDR3 is 13 amino acids long. V was clipped by 8 bases and J by 5 bases; unmatched bases: 5. CDR1 SNHLY and CDR2 FYNNEI come from the germline V gene.

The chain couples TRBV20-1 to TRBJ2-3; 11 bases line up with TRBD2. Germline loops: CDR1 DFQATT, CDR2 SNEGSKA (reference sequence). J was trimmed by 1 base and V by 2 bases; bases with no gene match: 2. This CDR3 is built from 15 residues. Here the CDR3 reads CSARLAGGRTDTQYF. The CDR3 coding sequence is TGCAGTGCTAGACTAGCGGGGGGCCGCACAGATACGCAGTATTTT.

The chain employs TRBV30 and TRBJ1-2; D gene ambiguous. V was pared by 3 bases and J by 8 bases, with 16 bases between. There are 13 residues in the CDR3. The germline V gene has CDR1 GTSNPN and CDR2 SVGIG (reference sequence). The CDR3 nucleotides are TGTGCCTGGAGCGATGGGGTAGGGAACGGCTACACCTTC. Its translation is CAWSDGVGNGYTF.